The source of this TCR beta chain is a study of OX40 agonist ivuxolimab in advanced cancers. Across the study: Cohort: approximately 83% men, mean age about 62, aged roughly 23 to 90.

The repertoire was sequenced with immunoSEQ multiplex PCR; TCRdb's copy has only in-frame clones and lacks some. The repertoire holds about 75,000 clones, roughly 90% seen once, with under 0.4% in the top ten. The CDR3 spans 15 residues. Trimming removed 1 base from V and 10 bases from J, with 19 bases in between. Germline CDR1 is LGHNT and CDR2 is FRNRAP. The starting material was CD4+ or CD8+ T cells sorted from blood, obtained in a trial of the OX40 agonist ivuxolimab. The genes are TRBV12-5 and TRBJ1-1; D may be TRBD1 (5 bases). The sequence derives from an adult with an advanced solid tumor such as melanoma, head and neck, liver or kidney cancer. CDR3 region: CASGLATGAPLGAFF. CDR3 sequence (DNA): TGTGCTAGTGGTTTGGCCACCGGGGCCCCTCTTGGAGCTTTCTTT.